In this sample, the clone carrying this T cell receptor (beta chain) turned up many times. Using RNA transcripts as the source, TCR beta CDR3 regions were amplified. The TCR CDR3 first-round RT-PCR relied on the HTBI primer set. In TCRdb, the multiplex PCR reads were re-called with MiXCR into one record per CDR3 protein. The table shows fewer than 750,000 distinct CDR3 sequences, with roughly 15% occurring only once. The data belong to a study of T cells in Graves' hyperthyroidism and ophthalmopathy. Overall study context: Before treatment of any kind, peripheral blood was taken at initial diagnosis.

The CDR3 is 13 residues long. V was pared by 1 base and J by 14 bases, with 15 bases between. Germline-derived CDR1 and CDR2 are DFQATT and SNEGSKA (reference sequence). Diagnoses rested on clinical symptoms, serum thyroxine and TRAb, thyroid ultrasound and orbital computed tomography. The PBMCs studied were ones that came from 10 ml fresh peripheral blood. The chain joins TRBV20-1 to TRBJ1-6; no clear D. This TCR derives from a woman in her forties with Graves' ophthalmopathy. Sequenced: blood. CDR3 region: CSARGPVNWALHF. The CDR3, as DNA: TGCAGTGCTAGAGGTCCGGTGAATTGGGCCCTCCACTTT.